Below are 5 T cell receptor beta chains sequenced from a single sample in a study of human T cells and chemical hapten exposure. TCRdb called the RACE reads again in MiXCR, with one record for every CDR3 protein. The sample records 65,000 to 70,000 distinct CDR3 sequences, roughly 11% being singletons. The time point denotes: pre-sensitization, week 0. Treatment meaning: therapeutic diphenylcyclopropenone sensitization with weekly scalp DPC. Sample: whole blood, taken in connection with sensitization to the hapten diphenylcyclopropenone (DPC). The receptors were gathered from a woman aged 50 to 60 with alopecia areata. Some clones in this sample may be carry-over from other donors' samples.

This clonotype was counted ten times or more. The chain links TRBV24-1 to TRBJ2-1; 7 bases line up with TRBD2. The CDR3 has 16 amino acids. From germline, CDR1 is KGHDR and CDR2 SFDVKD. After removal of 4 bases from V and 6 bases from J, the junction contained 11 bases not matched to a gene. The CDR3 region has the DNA TGTGCCACCAGTGACAACTCAGCGGGGACCTTCAATGAGCAGTTCTTC. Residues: CATSDNSAGTFNEQFF.

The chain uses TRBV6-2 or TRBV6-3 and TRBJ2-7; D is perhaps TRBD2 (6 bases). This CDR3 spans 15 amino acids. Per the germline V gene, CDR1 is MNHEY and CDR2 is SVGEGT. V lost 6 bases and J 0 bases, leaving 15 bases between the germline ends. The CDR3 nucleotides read TGTGCCAGCAGCCGGGGACTGTCGCCCTCCTACGAGCAGTACTTC. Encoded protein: CASSRGLSPSYEQYF.

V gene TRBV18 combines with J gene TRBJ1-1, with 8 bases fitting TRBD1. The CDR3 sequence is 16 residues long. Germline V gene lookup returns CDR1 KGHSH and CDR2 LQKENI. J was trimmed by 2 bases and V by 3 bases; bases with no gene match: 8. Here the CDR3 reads CASSPVTGVDNTEAFF. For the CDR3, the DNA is TGTGCCAGCTCACCCGTGACAGGGGTAGATAACACTGAAGCTTTCTTT.

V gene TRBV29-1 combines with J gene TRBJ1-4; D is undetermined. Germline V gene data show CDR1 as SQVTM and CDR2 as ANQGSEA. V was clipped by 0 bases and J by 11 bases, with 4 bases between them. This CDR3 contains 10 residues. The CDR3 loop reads CSVEEGKLFF. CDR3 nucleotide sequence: TGCAGCGTTGAAGAGGGTAAACTGTTTTTT.

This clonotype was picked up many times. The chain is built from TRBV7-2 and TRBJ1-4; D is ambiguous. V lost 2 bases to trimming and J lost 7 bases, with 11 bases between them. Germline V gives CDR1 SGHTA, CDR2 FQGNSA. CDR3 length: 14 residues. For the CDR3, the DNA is TGTGCCAGCAGCTTATTACCCGTTTCTGAAAAACTGTTTTTT. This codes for CASSLLPVSEKLFF.